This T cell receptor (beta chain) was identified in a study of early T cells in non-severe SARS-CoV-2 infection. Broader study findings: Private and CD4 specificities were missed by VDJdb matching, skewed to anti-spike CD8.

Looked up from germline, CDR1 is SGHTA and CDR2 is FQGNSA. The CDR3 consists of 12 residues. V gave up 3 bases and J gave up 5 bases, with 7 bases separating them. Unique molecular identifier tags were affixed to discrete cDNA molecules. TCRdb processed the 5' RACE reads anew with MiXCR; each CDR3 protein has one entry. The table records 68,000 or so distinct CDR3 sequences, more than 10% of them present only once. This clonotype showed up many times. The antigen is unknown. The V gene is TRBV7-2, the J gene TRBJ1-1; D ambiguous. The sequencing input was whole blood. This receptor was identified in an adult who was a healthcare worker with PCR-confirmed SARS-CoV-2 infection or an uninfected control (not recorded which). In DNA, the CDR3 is TGTGCCAGCAGCTTTGCGAGGACTGAAGCTTTCTTT. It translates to CASSFARTEAFF.